Listed below are T cell receptor beta chains from one sample, sequenced in a study of human T cells and chemical hapten exposure. Each CDR3 protein gets one entry after TCRdb re-called the RACE reads with MiXCR. This sample carries some 400,000 distinct CDR3 sequences, about 4.8% of them seen once, and the ten largest clones take about 2.1%. Sequences were derived from whole blood, sampled in connection with sensitization to the hapten diphenylcyclopropenone (DPC). The receptors here all came from a woman in her 50s with alopecia areata. Some clones in this sample may be carry-over from other donors' samples. Both conserved end residues are part of each CDR3. Each record gives: V gene, CDR3 length, D gene, J gene, clone size, CDR3 protein, CDR3 DNA. A D gene is named only where the DNA matches it firmly. Size is stated for part of the rows, as once, few or many counts, or as a class when the clone is expanded.

>TRBV5-6|9|-|TRBJ1-5|few
CATREPQHF
TGTGCCACCCGGGAGCCCCAGCATTTT
>TRBV14|16|TRBD2|TRBJ2-3|few
CASSRRTSGSTDTQYF
TGTGCCAGCAGCCGGCGGACTAGCGGGAGTACAGATACGCAGTATTTT
>TRBV7-9|17|TRBD1|TRBJ2-4|few
CASSSDRGLAAKNIQYF
TGTGCCAGCAGCTCCGACAGGGGCTTAGCGGCCAAAAACATTCAGTACTTC
>TRBV3-1|14|TRBD1|TRBJ1-2|many
CASSPRQGRDGYTF
TGTGCCAGCAGCCCCCGACAGGGAAGGGATGGCTACACCTTC
>TRBV4-2|15|-|TRBJ1-1|many
CASSLRGGVGTEAFF
TGTGCCAGCAGCCTTCGAGGTGGAGTTGGCACTGAAGCTTTCTTT
>TRBV6-5|14|-|TRBJ2-5|many
CASSRRDGQETQYF
TGTGCCAGCAGTCGGCGGGACGGACAAGAGACCCAGTACTTC
>TRBV6-5|14|-|TRBJ2-3|many
CASSYDSGTDTQYF
TGTGCCAGCAGTTACGATTCCGGGACAGATACGCAGTATTTT
>TRBV28|14|-|TRBJ1-2|-
CASTRGVMNYGYTF
TGTGCCAGCACTCGCGGGGTTATGAACTATGGCTACACCTTC
>TRBV7-9|13|TRBD1|TRBJ1-2|many
CASSLAPDRVYTF
TGTGCCAGCAGCTTAGCCCCCGACAGGGTCTACACCTTC
>TRBV3-1|15|-|TRBJ2-7|few
CASSQPGRGIYEQYF
TGTGCCAGCAGCCAGCCGGGACGGGGTATCTACGAGCAGTACTTC
>TRBV29-1|14|-|TRBJ1-1|many
CSVEDEGLGTEAFF
TGCAGCGTTGAAGATGAGGGGCTAGGCACTGAAGCTTTCTTT
>TRBV29-1|12|TRBD2|TRBJ2-2|many
CSVAGTIGELFF
TGCAGCGTTGCCGGGACTATCGGGGAGCTGTTTTTT
>TRBV13|16|TRBD2|TRBJ2-3|few
CASSEGTSLSTDTQYF
TGTGCCAGCAGCGAAGGGACTAGCCTAAGCACAGATACGCAGTATTTT
>TRBV28|16|TRBD1|TRBJ2-7|-
CASSPVQGAMRHEQYF
TGTGCCAGCAGCCCCGTCCAGGGGGCGATGCGCCACGAGCAGTACTTC